This T cell receptor (beta chain) was sequenced in a study of cytomegalovirus exposure and HLA in healthy donors. PCR involved 60 Vbeta and 13 Jbeta primers. Profiled with immunoSEQ multiplex PCR; TCRdb holds only in-frame clones, not every one. The repertoire holds 120,000 or so clones, 70% to 85% seen once, with 3.5% to 4% in the top ten. This clone has a handful of counts. Its specificity is unknown. Overall study findings and caveats: Other equally common chains were less clonally expanded than HLA-associated TCR beta chains, a later analysis showed. Some V segments, including TRBV6-2 and TRBV6-3, were excluded as indistinguishable.

Nominally healthy donors were sampled, though unrecorded immune exposures were likely. Germline V gene lookup returns CDR1 MDHEN and CDR2 SYDVKM. The CDR3 consists of 16 residues. The V and J ends lost 6 bases and 0 bases respectively, with 15 bases between them. This chain connects TRBV28 to TRBJ2-1, with a tentative D call TRBD2 (6 bases). The material sequenced was PBMCs. The receptor's source is a human donor in good health. The CDR3 DNA is TGTGCCAGCAGGCCCGGAGGGTCCGTCTCCTACAATGAGCAGTTCTTC. Translated, it gives CASRPGGSVSYNEQFF. Complete variable domain (other parts from reference TRBV28 and TRBJ2-1): DVKVTQSSRYLVKRTGEKVFLECVQDMDHENMFWYRQDPGLGLRLIYFSYDVKMKEKGDIPEGYSVSREKKERFSLILESASTNQTSMYLCASRPGGSVSYNEQFFGPGTRLTVL.